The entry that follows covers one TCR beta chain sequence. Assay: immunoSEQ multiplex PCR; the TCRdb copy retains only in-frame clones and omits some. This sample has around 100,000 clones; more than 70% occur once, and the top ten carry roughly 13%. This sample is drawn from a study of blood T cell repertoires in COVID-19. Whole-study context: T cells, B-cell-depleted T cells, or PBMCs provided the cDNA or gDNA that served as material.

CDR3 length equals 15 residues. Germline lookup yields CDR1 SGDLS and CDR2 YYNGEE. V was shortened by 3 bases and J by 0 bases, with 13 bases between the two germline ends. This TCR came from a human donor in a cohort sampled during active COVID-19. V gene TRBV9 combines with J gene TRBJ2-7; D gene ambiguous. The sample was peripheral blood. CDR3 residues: CASSASGTSSYEQYF. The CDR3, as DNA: TGTGCCAGCAGCGCCTCAGGAACCTCCTCCTACGAGCAGTACTTC. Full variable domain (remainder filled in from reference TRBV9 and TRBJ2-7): DSGVTQTPKHLITATGQRVTLRCSPRSGDLSVYWYQQSLDQGLQFLIQYYNGEERAKGNILERFSAQQFPDLHSELNLSSLELGDSALYFCASSASGTSSYEQYFGPGTRLTVT.